Following are 10 T cell receptor beta chains from one sample sequenced in a study of T cell changes during pregnancy in multiple sclerosis (dated by TCRdb to between 2017 and 2020). The library was produced with the immunoSEQ multiplex PCR assay. Here the immuneACCESS table is served through TCRdb, limited to in-frame sequences with V and J called. Missing clones are a known gap in these copies; in checked studies unresolved V genes cover under half, and the rest lacks a known reason. A total of tens of thousands of clones appear in this sample, around 90% of them only once. The ten largest clones add up to less than 0.6% of the sample. Sample: CD4+ T cells from peripheral blood mononuclear cells, taken in the third trimester of pregnancy. The receptor set was obtained from a female donor with multiple sclerosis, enrolled in a pregnancy study.

This clone turned up a few times. The rearrangement links TRBV7-8 to TRBJ2-7; 13 bases agree with TRBD2. Trimming took 4 bases from V and 3 from J; bases not matched to a gene: 6. There are 16 residues in the CDR3. The germline V gene encodes CDR1 SGHVS and CDR2 FQNEAQ. In DNA, the CDR3 is TGTGCCAGCAGCTCCGGACTAGCGGGGGTTGGCTACGAGCAGTACTTC. Translated: CASSSGLAGVGYEQYF.

V usage is TRBV6-5 and J usage is TRBJ1-2; 9 positions agree with TRBD1. Germline CDR1 MNHEY, CDR2 SVGAGI. J lost 6 bases, V lost 8 bases, and 4 bases had no gene match. CDR3 length: 12 residues. The CDR3 sequence: CASRTGANGYTF. CDR3 DNA: TGTGCCAGCCGGACAGGGGCTAATGGCTACACCTTC.

The CDR3 sequence is CASSSGFQFIGGNDEQFF. Written as DNA, the CDR3 is TGTGCCAGCAGCTCTGGCTTCCAGTTTATCGGAGGGAACGATGAGCAGTTCTTC. V is TRBV11-1 and J is TRBJ2-1; the D gene is possibly TRBD2 (6 bases). This CDR3 is 18 amino acids long. Germline lookup yields CDR1 SGHAT and CDR2 FQDESV (reference sequence). Trimming removed 4 bases from V and 8 bases from J, with 27 bases in between.

The chain has TRBV7-6 and TRBJ2-3, with 15 bases fitting TRBD2. V trimming: 4 bases; J trimming: 3 bases; junction bases outside the gene matches: 2. The length of the CDR3 is 16 residues. CDR1 SGHVS and CDR2 FNYEAQ come from the germline V gene. As DNA, the CDR3 is TGTGCCAGCAGCTGGACTAGCGGGGGGGGTACAGATACGCAGTATTTT. Its translation is CASSWTSGGGTDTQYF.

V usage is TRBV9 and J usage is TRBJ2-3; TRBD2 aligns across 10 bases. The CDR3 sequence is 16 residues long. From germline, CDR1 is SGDLS and CDR2 YYNGEE. J gave up 4 bases and V 3 bases, and 8 bases lay outside the gene matches. CDR3 in amino acids: CASSGLAGGDADTQYF. The CDR3 DNA reads as TGTGCCAGCAGCGGATTAGCGGGGGGCGACGCAGATACGCAGTATTTT.

This chain connects TRBV18 to TRBJ1-6, with TRBD1 matching over 8 bases. The CDR3 extends over 15 amino acids. CDR1 is KGHSH and CDR2 is LQKENI in the germline V gene. The V and J ends lost 2 bases and 9 bases, in that order; junction bases with no gene match: 6. The CDR3 loop reads CASSPTAGGTSPLHF. The DNA of the CDR3 is TGTGCCAGCTCACCAACGGCAGGGGGCACTTCACCCCTCCACTTT.

This rearrangement joins TRBV10-1 to TRBJ2-7; TRBD1 agrees at 9 bases. Germline V gene lookup returns CDR1 WNHNN and CDR2 SYGVQD (reference sequence). Trimming removed 4 bases from V and 3 bases from J; junction bases left unmatched: 4. CDR3 size: 14 residues. The CDR3 spells CASSVPGQGYEQYF. CDR3 nucleotides: TGCGCCAGCAGTGTCCCGGGACAGGGCTACGAGCAGTACTTC.

The CDR3 region is CASSRTLSYEQYF. Here the CDR3 DNA reads TGTGCCAGCAGCCGGACACTCTCCTACGAGCAGTACTTC. The J gene is TRBJ2-7, the V gene TRBV5-8; D may be TRBD1 (5 bases). The V gene's germline CDR1 is SGHTS and CDR2 YDEGEE. Trimming took 4 bases from V and 0 from J, leaving 8 bases between them. The CDR3 totals 13 residues.

The rearrangement links TRBV7-9 to TRBJ2-7, with D perhaps TRBD2 (6 bases). The CDR3 loop spans 15 amino acids. V gave up 5 bases and J gave up 5 bases, with 19 bases separating them. Per germline, CDR1 SEHNR and CDR2 FQNEAQ (reference sequence). CDR3 bases: TGTGCCAGCAGCGTGGAGGGATGGTCTTTCCACGAGCAGTACTTC. Its protein product is CASSVEGWSFHEQYF.

The chain recombines TRBV6-1 with TRBJ2-7, with TRBD2 identical over 8 bases. Germline-derived CDR1 and CDR2 are MNHNS and SASEGT. After removal of 3 bases from V and 4 bases from J, the junction contained 14 bases not matched to a gene. The CDR3 loop spans 17 amino acids. This chain's CDR3 is CASSEVVGRGGPYEQYF. CDR3 DNA: TGTGCCAGCAGTGAGGTAGTCGGGAGGGGAGGACCATACGAGCAGTACTTC.